This TCR beta chain was identified during a study of tumor-infiltrating lymphocytes in primary liver carcinoma. The overall study: The patients, men and women alike, were aged 30 to 69 years. Staging placed the tumors at T1-T3 N0M0, and they measured about 4 to 10 cm across.

This clonotype was seen many times. Total RNA amounting to around 450 ng was the source from which TCR beta cDNA was made with a constant-region primer. ARM-PCR, slightly modified, supplied the TCR beta libraries through three nested multiplex PCR rounds. Each of the first two PCR rounds ran nine to ten cycles with TRBV1-TRBV30 forward and C-beta reverse primers. TCRdb fed the multiplex PCR reads into MiXCR, producing one record per CDR3 protein. The repertoire holds about 310,000 distinct CDR3 sequences, with 45% to 70% as singletons. The source of the blood RNA was unsorted whole blood, and germline DNA was extracted as well. Treatment-naive at the time, the patients had chronic HBV infection. The CDR3 contains 15 residues. J was trimmed by 7 bases and V by 1 base; bases with no gene match: 7. Germline loops: CDR1 LGHNA, CDR2 YSLEER.

Specimen: peripheral blood. This sequence joins TRBV4-3 and TRBJ2-1; TRBD1 matches at 7 bases. The sequence came from a woman in her 30s with primary liver carcinoma and hepatitis B virus infection. The CDR3 loop is CASSQVMTGQNEQFF. The CDR3 DNA reads as TGCGCCAGCAGCCAAGTCATGACGGGACAGAATGAGCAGTTCTTC.